This T cell receptor (beta chain) came from a study of tumor-infiltrating lymphocytes in primary liver carcinoma. Regarding the study as a whole: Tumor-adjacent and tumor-blood pairs showed less overlap than tumor region pairs.

Of note for this clonotype: Its antigen is as yet unknown. The germline gene is not matched at one end of the junction; a read error may be the cause.

Unsorted whole blood yielded blood RNA, and germline DNA was extracted as well. Prior to surgery, about 4 milliliters of peripheral blood were drawn. Germline lookup yields CDR1 SEHNR and CDR2 FQNEAQ (reference sequence). This CDR3 has 13 amino acids. A primer matching the constant region was used to make TCR beta cDNA from 450 to 550 ng of total RNA. Library construction for TCR beta comprised three nested multiplex PCR rounds performed with slightly modified ARM-PCR. With TRBV1-TRBV30 forward primers and a C-beta reverse primer, the first two PCR rounds were run for 9 to 10 cycles each. TCRdb re-called the multiplex PCR reads with MiXCR, one entry per CDR3 protein. Of a few hundred thousand distinct CDR3 sequences in the sample, around three fifths were seen once.

This clonotype was obtained from a woman in her twenties or thirties with primary liver carcinoma and hepatitis B virus infection. The chain is built from TRBV7-9 and TRBJ2-7, with 11 bases fitting TRBD1. The material sequenced was peripheral blood. For the CDR3, the DNA is TGTGCCAGCAGCTTTTCCGACGCGGGACAGGGGGATTTC. Amino acid sequence: CASSFSDAGQGDF.